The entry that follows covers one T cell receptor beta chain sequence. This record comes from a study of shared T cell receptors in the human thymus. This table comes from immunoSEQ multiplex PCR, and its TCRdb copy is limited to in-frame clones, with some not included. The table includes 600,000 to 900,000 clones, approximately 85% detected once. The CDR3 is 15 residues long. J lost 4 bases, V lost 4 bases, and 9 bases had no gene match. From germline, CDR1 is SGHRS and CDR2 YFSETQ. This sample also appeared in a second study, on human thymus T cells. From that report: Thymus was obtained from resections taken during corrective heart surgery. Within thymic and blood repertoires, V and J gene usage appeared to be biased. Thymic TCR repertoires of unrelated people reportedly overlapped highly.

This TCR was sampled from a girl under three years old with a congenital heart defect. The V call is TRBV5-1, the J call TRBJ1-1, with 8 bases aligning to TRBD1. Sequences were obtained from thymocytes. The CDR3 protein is CASSERQGKITEAFF. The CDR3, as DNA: TGCGCCAGCAGCGAAAGACAGGGGAAGATCACTGAAGCTTTCTTT.